This T cell receptor beta chain is drawn from a study of blood T cell repertoires in COVID-19. From germline, CDR1 is MNHNS and CDR2 SASEGT. The CDR3 length is 15 residues. V dropped 2 bases and J dropped 4 bases, with 12 bases sitting between them. Profiling relied on immunoSEQ multiplex PCR, and the TCRdb table lists in-frame clones only, not all of them. This sample has roughly 300,000 clones, with more than 70% found just once. The source is a woman in her 50s who had recovered from COVID-19. The sample consisted of peripheral blood. The chain combines TRBV6-1 with TRBJ1-3; D is ambiguous. CDR3 coding DNA: TGTGCCAGCAGTGAACTTAGGAGCATCGGAAACACCATATATTTT. The encoded protein is CASSELRSIGNTIYF.